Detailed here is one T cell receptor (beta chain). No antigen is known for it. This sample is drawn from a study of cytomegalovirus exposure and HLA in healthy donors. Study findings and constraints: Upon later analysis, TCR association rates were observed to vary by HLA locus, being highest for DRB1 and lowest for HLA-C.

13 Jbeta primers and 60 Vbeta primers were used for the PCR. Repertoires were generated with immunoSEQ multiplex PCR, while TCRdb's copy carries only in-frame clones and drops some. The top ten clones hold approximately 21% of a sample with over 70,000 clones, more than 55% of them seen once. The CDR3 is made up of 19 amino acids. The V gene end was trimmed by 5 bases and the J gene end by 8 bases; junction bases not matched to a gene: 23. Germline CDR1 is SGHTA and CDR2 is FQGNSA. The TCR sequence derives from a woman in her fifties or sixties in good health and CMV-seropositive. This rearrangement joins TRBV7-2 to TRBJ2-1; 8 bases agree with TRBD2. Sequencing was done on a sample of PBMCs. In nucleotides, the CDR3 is TGTGCCAGCAGCCCGAGGGGCCAGCGGGGGCCCGAGGGTAGGCATGAGCAGTTCTTC. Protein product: CASSPRGQRGPEGRHEQFF.